Sequencing of this TCR beta chain was carried out in a study of blood T cell repertoires in COVID-19. At the level of the study: Samples representing acute and convalescent COVID-19 were sourced from the United States, Italy and Spain. PBMCs, B-cell-depleted T cells, or T cells provided the cDNA or gDNA that made up the material.

Under the authors' procedure: For nucleated cells, counts were estimated from reference gene primer amplification. The assay was immunoSEQ multiplex PCR, and TCRdb's table has in-frame clones only and misses some. The V and J calls and the clone size are those of that table, but D and trimming were determined from the DNA. Seen here are under 350,000 clones, more than 75% observed once, and the top ten hold over 1%. The CDR3 loop spans 14 amino acids. Germline CDR1 is SGHDN and CDR2 is FVKESK. Trimming left V 3 bases short and J 4 bases short, with 10 bases between. This rearrangement joins TRBV14 to TRBJ1-3, with D unclear. Source material: peripheral blood. The receptor comes from a man aged 65 to 85 with acute or convalescent COVID-19. The CDR3 DNA reads as TGTGCCAGCAGCCATCGGGGAGCAGGAAACACCATATATTTT. This translates into CASSHRGAGNTIYF.